Each of the 25 T cell receptor beta chains below was sequenced from the same sample in a study of control samples from healthy donors and cancer patients. Sequenced by immunoSEQ multiplex PCR; TCRdb stores in-frame clones only, minus some. The sample carries about 220,000 clones, 85% to 95% recorded once. The sample consisted of blood. These receptors were taken from a man aged 45 to 65 in good health.

V usage is TRBV28 and J usage is TRBJ2-7; tentatively, D is TRBD1 or TRBD2 (5 bases each). V lost 6 bases, J lost 3 bases, and 27 bases lay in between. The V gene's germline CDR1 is MDHEN and CDR2 SYDVKM. The CDR3 is 18 amino acids. DNA for the CDR3: TGTGCCAGCAGCCATGAAGGGCCCGGGACCGTGAATTTCTACGAGCAGTACGTC. It specifies CASSHEGPGTVNFYEQYV.

The rearrangement joins TRBV6-2 or TRBV6-3 to TRBJ2-1; 14 bases align to TRBD2. The CDR3 spans 19 residues. Germline V CDR1 and CDR2: MNHEY, SVGEGT. V was clipped by 4 bases and J by 9 bases; unmatched bases: 17. CDR3 bases: TGTGCCAGCAGTTTCAAACCAGGGACTAGCGGGGGCCCCCGTAGTGAGCAGTTCTTC. This gives the protein CASSFKPGTSGGPRSEQFF.

This clone was seen only once. The V and J genes are TRBV5-1 and TRBJ2-1; D gene uncertain. Germline values: CDR1 SGHRS, CDR2 YFSETQ. V was trimmed by 0 bases and J by 6 bases, leaving 16 bases between them. This CDR3 is 16 amino acids long. The CDR3, as DNA: TGCGCCAGCAGCTTGGGGACCGAACCCCTCGCCAATGAGCAGTTCTTC. This sequence encodes CASSLGTEPLANEQFF.

The chain links TRBV3-1 (or the pseudogene TRBV3-2) to TRBJ2-5; TRBD2 matches at 10 bases. Looked up from germline, CDR1 is LGHDT and CDR2 is YNNKEL (reference sequence). V shed 3 bases and J 4 bases; nucleotides not matched to a gene: 8. There are 16 residues in the CDR3. The CDR3 DNA reads TGTGCCAGCAGCCAGAGCGGGGGGGCGGTTTTAGAGACCCAGTACTTC. Its protein is CASSQSGGAVLETQYF.

This rearrangement joins TRBV7-2 to TRBJ2-5; D tentatively fits TRBD1 or TRBD2 (5 bases each). Germline V gene data show CDR1 as SGHTA and CDR2 as FQGNSA. This CDR3 contains 14 residues. V dropped 6 bases and J dropped 5 bases, with 16 bases sitting between them. The CDR3 reads CASRLRVGVETQYF. The DNA for the CDR3 is TGTGCCAGCAGACTAAGGGTGGGGGTTGAGACCCAGTACTTC.

The genes are TRBV18 and TRBJ2-7, with D possibly called TRBD1 or TRBD2 (5 bases each). Germline-derived CDR1 and CDR2 are KGHSH and LQKENI. Trimming removed 3 bases from V and 5 bases from J, with 11 bases in between. The CDR3 extends over 13 amino acids. CDR3 sequence reads: CASSPYEGHEQYV. The CDR3 DNA reads TGTGCCAGCTCACCGTACGAGGGACACGAGCAGTACGTC.

This clone is a singleton in its sample. This chain uses TRBV6-5 with TRBJ1-1; the match to TRBD1 covers 7 bases. CDR1 and CDR2 (germline): MNHEY, SVGAGI. This CDR3 comprises 15 residues. V was pared by 8 bases and J by 1 base, with 10 bases of the junction left unmatched. CDR3 protein: CASVKGAWENTEAFF. As DNA, the CDR3 is TGTGCCAGCGTAAAGGGGGCATGGGAGAACACTGAAGCTTTCTTT.

This sequence joins TRBV7-8 and TRBJ1-3; D is uncertain. Germline loops: CDR1 SGHVS, CDR2 FQNEAQ. The CDR3 has 13 amino acids. V dropped 5 bases and J dropped 4 bases, with 9 bases sitting between them. In DNA, the CDR3 is TGTGCCAGCAGCCCCCAAGTCGGAAACACCATATATTTT. It yields the protein CASSPQVGNTIYF. Using reference TRBV7-8 and TRBJ1-3 for the parts outside the CDR3, the full variable domain is GAGVSQSPRYKVAKRGQDVALRCDPISGHVSLFWYQQALGQGPEFLTYFQNEAQLDKSGLPSDRFFAERPEGSVSTLKIQRTQQEDSAVYLCASSPQVGNTIYFGEGSWLTVV.

The chain carries TRBV5-1 and TRBJ1-2; no definite D call. This CDR3 comprises 13 residues. Trimming took 0 bases from V and 4 from J, leaving 7 bases between them. Germline values: CDR1 SGHRS, CDR2 YFSETQ. The CDR3 spells CASSLGRLYGYTF. In DNA, the CDR3 is TGCGCCAGCAGCTTGGGACGGCTCTATGGCTACACCTTC.

The chain carries TRBV13 and TRBJ1-4; 7 bases match TRBD1. The CDR3 runs to 14 residues. The germline gives CDR1 PRHDT, CDR2 FYEKMQ (reference sequence). Trimming removed 4 bases from V and 4 bases from J; junction bases left unmatched: 3. The CDR3 DNA is TGTGCCAGCAGCTCCCGACAGGGTAATGAAAAACTGTTTTTT. This sequence encodes CASSSRQGNEKLFF.

V gene TRBV5-4 combines with J gene TRBJ1-1; 7 nucleotides line up with TRBD1. The CDR3 consists of 14 residues. The germline CDR1 and CDR2 sequences are SGHNT and YYREEE (reference sequence). Trimming removed 4 bases from V and 5 bases from J; junction bases left unmatched: 8. The CDR3 bases are TGTGCCAGCAGCCCGGACAGGAGCCTTACTGAAGCTTTCTTT. It yields the protein CASSPDRSLTEAFF. The full variable domain, completed using reference TRBV5-4 and TRBJ1-1, is ETGVTQSPTHLIKTRGQQVTLRCSSQSGHNTVSWYQQALGQGPQFIFQYYREEENGRGNFPPRFSGLQFPNYSSELNVNALELDDSALYLCASSPDRSLTEAFFGQGTRLTVV.

This chain links TRBV9 with TRBJ2-2, with 7 bases that match TRBD1. The V and J ends lost 2 bases and 4 bases, in that order; junction bases with no gene match: 5. CDR1 and CDR2 (germline): SGDLS, YYNGEE. The CDR3 extends over 15 amino acids. The CDR3, as DNA: TGTGCCAGCAGCGTGACAGGGTCGGGCACCGGGGAGCTGTTTTTT. Translating it yields CASSVTGSGTGELFF.

This clone was observed once. The V and J genes are TRBV19 and TRBJ2-5; 8 bases are a match to TRBD2. V lost 6 bases, J lost 1 base, and 7 bases stayed unmatched. Germline V gene lookup returns CDR1 LNHDA and CDR2 SQIVND (reference sequence). The CDR3 is 15 residues long. The CDR3, as DNA: TGTGCCAGTAGATTAAGGCGGGGGGCCCAAGAGACCCAGTACTTC. It translates to CASRLRRGAQETQYF.

This clone was detected once. V gene TRBV5-1 combines with J gene TRBJ2-3, with D unclear. Trimming shortened V by 1 base and J by 2 bases, and 8 bases separated the two germline ends. CDR1 and CDR2 (germline): SGHRS, YFSETQ. The CDR3 loop spans 14 amino acids. This chain's CDR3 is CASSLFGYTDTQYF. CDR3 sequence (DNA): TGCGCCAGCAGCTTGTTCGGCTACACAGATACGCAGTATTTT.

On this clone itself: The same CDR3 is also encoded by other DNA sequences in this sample. This chain links TRBV7-9 with TRBJ1-1; unclear D gene. Looked up from germline, CDR1 is SEHNR and CDR2 is FQNEAQ (reference sequence). V was shortened by 4 bases and J by 1 base, with 13 bases between the two germline ends. The CDR3 sequence is 15 residues long. Here the CDR3 DNA reads TGTGCCAGCAGCTCTTTGGGGTCGGGGAACACTGAAGCTTTCTTT. This translates into CASSSLGSGNTEAFF.

The chain joins TRBV3-1 (or the pseudogene TRBV3-2) to TRBJ2-5; maybe TRBD2 (5 bases). V dropped 4 bases and J dropped 7 bases, with 16 bases sitting between them. Germline loops: CDR1 LGHDT, CDR2 YNNKEL (reference sequence). This CDR3 comprises 14 residues. In DNA form, the CDR3 reads TGTGCCAGCAGCCCCTCCGGAGGTCTAGGGACCCAGTACTTC. Its translation is CASSPSGGLGTQYF.

The J gene is TRBJ2-7, the V gene TRBV6-6; D is unclear. The CDR3 runs to 13 residues. Germline values: CDR1 MNHNY, CDR2 SVGAGI (reference sequence). Trimming took off 2 bases at V and 3 bases at J, with 8 bases between the two ends. For the CDR3, the DNA is TGTGCCAGCAGTTACGGGATCCACTACGAGCAGTACGTC. It encodes CASSYGIHYEQYV.

In the case of this clone: Other DNA sequences in the same sample also yield this CDR3. The V gene is TRBV18, the J gene TRBJ1-1; D remains unclear. Germline CDR1 reads KGHSH; CDR2 reads LQKENI. This CDR3 spans 14 amino acids. The V end lost 0 bases, the J end lost 1 base, and 6 bases lay between the germline ends. As DNA, the CDR3 is TGTGCCAGCTCACCACCCGCGGGGAACACTGAAGCTTTCTTT. It is translated as CASSPPAGNTEAFF.

The rearrangement links TRBV5-1 to TRBJ1-1; D gene unclear. In germline, CDR1 is SGHRS, CDR2 YFSETQ. The CDR3 totals 13 residues. The ends were cut back, 1 base at V and 5 bases at J, with 9 bases in the middle. CDR3 amino acids: CASSLLGQTEAFF. Here the CDR3 DNA reads TGCGCCAGCAGCTTGTTGGGTCAGACTGAAGCTTTCTTT.

This chain uses TRBV2 with TRBJ2-3; D remains unclear. The germline CDR1 and CDR2 sequences are SNHLY and FYNNEI. The CDR3 length is 13 residues. The germline V and J ends were trimmed by 7 bases and 0 bases, with 8 bases remaining between them. The CDR3 nucleotides are TGTGCCAGCATGGCCGCTAGCACAGATACGCAGTATTTT. It encodes CASMAASTDTQYF.

This clone showed up just once. The chain has TRBV19 and TRBJ2-1; possibly TRBD1 for D (6 bases). This CDR3 region has 14 residues. Germline lookup yields CDR1 LNHDA and CDR2 SQIVND (reference sequence). V was pared by 1 base and J by 6 bases, with 10 bases between. This chain's CDR3 is CASSIVGTSNEQFF. The CDR3, as DNA: TGTGCCAGTAGTATAGTGGGGACAAGCAATGAGCAGTTCTTC. Full variable domain (remainder filled in from reference TRBV19 and TRBJ2-1): DGGITQSPKYLFRKEGQNVTLSCEQNLNHDAMYWYRQDPGQGLRLIYYSQIVNDFQKGDIAEGYSVSREKKESFPLTVTSAQKNPTAFYLCASSIVGTSNEQFFGPGTRLTVL.

This chain uses TRBV3-1 (or the pseudogene TRBV3-2) with TRBJ1-2; 8 positions agree with TRBD1. V shed 4 bases and J 3 bases; nucleotides not matched to a gene: 7. Per germline, CDR1 LGHDT and CDR2 YNNKEL (reference sequence). This CDR3 spans 15 amino acids. CDR3 sequence reads: CASSPGQGYHYGYTF. In DNA, the CDR3 is TGTGCCAGCAGCCCCGGACAGGGTTATCACTATGGCTACACCTTC.

The chain combines TRBV28 with TRBJ1-5; 9 bases line up with TRBD1. J lost 4 bases, V lost 7 bases, and 8 bases had no gene match. Germline values: CDR1 MDHEN, CDR2 SYDVKM. This CDR3 has 15 amino acids. The CDR3 DNA reads as TGTGCCAGCACCTTACGACAGGGGGGGAATCAGCCCCAGCATTTT. Translation gives CASTLRQGGNQPQHF.

The gene calls are TRBV5-6 and TRBJ1-1; D uncertain. Trimming left V 1 base short and J 4 bases short, with 2 bases between. Germline loops: CDR1 SGHDT, CDR2 YYEEEE. This CDR3 spans 11 amino acids. CDR3 sequence (DNA): TGTGCCAGCAGCTTGACCACTGAAGCTTTCTTT. It codes for CASSLTTEAFF.

V gene TRBV3-1 (or the pseudogene TRBV3-2) combines with J gene TRBJ2-5; 11 bases match TRBD2. After removal of 0 bases from V and 5 bases from J, the junction contained 11 bases not matched to a gene. Per the germline V gene, CDR1 is LGHDT and CDR2 is YNNKEL (reference sequence). The CDR3 runs 18 residues. CDR3 coding DNA: TGTGCCAGCAGCCAAGATCTCCCTAGCGGGGGGACAGGGGAGACCCAGTACTTC. Translated, it gives CASSQDLPSGGTGETQYF.